These 29 T cell receptor beta chains were all obtained from the same sample, sequenced in a study of radiation and T cells in renal cell carcinoma. Specified time point: blood 4 weeks post-SBRT, at nephrectomy. As to treatment: 15 Gy SBRT to primary tumor, nephrectomy 4 weeks later. Clones were read by immunoSEQ multiplex PCR, and TCRdb kept only the in-frame ones, dropping some. This sample yields under 100,000 clones, of which 70% to 90% are seen a single time; roughly 8.8% belongs to the top ten. The material sequenced was blood, taken from a patient whose treatment included radiotherapy and nephrectomy. The receptor set was obtained from a man between 45 and 60 years old with renal cell carcinoma.

The chain links TRBV5-4 to TRBJ2-3; 11 nucleotides align to TRBD2. V dropped 4 bases and J dropped 5; count of bases not matched to a gene: 9. This CDR3 contains 16 residues. CDR1 and CDR2 from the germline V gene are SGHNT and YYREEE (reference sequence). The CDR3 reads CASSTRLAGFLDTQYF. In DNA, the CDR3 is TGTGCCAGCAGCACCCGACTAGCGGGATTCCTAGATACGCAGTATTTT.

The chain carries TRBV7-9 and TRBJ2-3, with 7 bases lining up with TRBD2. The CDR3 is made up of 13 amino acids. CDR1 is SEHNR, CDR2 FQNEAQ, per germline (reference sequence). CDR3 nucleotides: TGTGTCGGTGGGTGGGAGGGAACAGATACGCAGTATTTT. Its translation is CVGGWEGTDTQYF.

The CDR3 sequence: CASSPGDRGQGQPQHF. The DNA for the CDR3 is TGTGCCAGTAGTCCCGGGGACAGGGGGCAGGGACAGCCCCAGCATTTT. The rearrangement joins TRBV19 to TRBJ1-5, with TRBD1 identical over 12 bases. V trimming: 5 bases; J trimming: 7 bases; junction bases outside the gene matches: 9. CDR1 is LNHDA and CDR2 is SQIVND in the germline V gene (reference sequence). This CDR3 is built from 16 residues.

In DNA, the CDR3 is TGTGCCAGCAGCTTTTCTAGCGGGGGAGGGGAGCTGTTTTTT. Amino acid sequence: CASSFSSGGGELFF. This chain connects TRBV7-2 to TRBJ2-2; 10 bases line up with TRBD2. The CDR3 contains 14 residues. The V and J ends lost 3 bases and 8 bases, in that order; junction bases with no gene match: 3. In germline, CDR1 is SGHTA, CDR2 FQGNSA.

This clone was detected only a few times. The chain is built from TRBV9 and TRBJ1-1; D is ambiguous. Germline V gene lookup returns CDR1 SGDLS and CDR2 YYNGEE. V lost 7 bases to trimming and J lost 1 base, with 14 bases between them. The CDR3 runs 14 residues. The CDR3 sequence: CASSEKGWNTEAFF. CDR3 DNA sequence: TGTGCCAGCTCAGAGAAGGGCTGGAACACTGAAGCTTTCTTT.

The V gene is TRBV18, the J gene TRBJ2-5, with TRBD2 matching over 7 bases. Germline V gives CDR1 KGHSH, CDR2 LQKENI. V gave up 0 bases and J gave up 5 bases; unmatched junction bases: 6. This CDR3 is built from 15 residues. CDR3 residues: CASSPPGRAGETQYF. CDR3 nucleotide sequence: TGTGCCAGCTCACCACCGGGGAGGGCGGGCGAGACCCAGTACTTC. The full variable domain, with the rest looked up from reference TRBV18 and TRBJ2-5, is NAGVMQNPRHLVRRRGQEARLRCSPMKGHSHVYWYRQLPEEGLKFMVYLQKENIIDESGMPKERFSAEFPKEGPSILRIQQVVRGDSAAYFCASSPPGRAGETQYFGPGTRLLVL.

V is TRBV13 and J is TRBJ2-7, with D possibly being TRBD2 (6 bases). This CDR3 is 15 amino acids long. Trimming took off 4 bases at V and 3 bases at J, with 16 bases between the two ends. Germline CDR1 is PRHDT and CDR2 is FYEKMQ (reference sequence). CDR3 sequence reads: CASSSRLGGVYEQYF. The DNA of the CDR3 is TGTGCCAGCAGCTCCCGTCTAGGAGGGGTCTACGAGCAGTACTTC.

The rearrangement joins TRBV4-2 to TRBJ1-3, with D uncertain. V lost 0 bases, J lost 2 bases, and 11 bases lay in between. The germline CDR1 and CDR2 sequences are LGHNA and YNFKEQ. The CDR3 is 16 residues long. The CDR3 nucleotides read TGTGCCAGCAGCCAAGATCCCGGGATGACTGGAAACACCATATATTTT. Translating gives CASSQDPGMTGNTIYF.

V usage is TRBV6-5 and J usage is TRBJ1-2, with 7 bases identical to TRBD1. V shed 8 bases and J 4 bases; nucleotides not matched to a gene: 10. The germline CDR1 and CDR2 sequences are MNHEY and SVGAGI. The CDR3 length is 14 residues. CDR3 sequence reads: CASGPQGGFYGYTF. CDR3 nucleotide sequence: TGTGCCAGCGGTCCCCAGGGGGGGTTCTATGGCTACACCTTC.

This sequence joins TRBV4-2 and TRBJ2-6; the D is unclear. The CDR3 loop spans 19 amino acids. Trimming pared 4 bases from V and 0 bases from J, leaving 19 bases between. Germline V lookup: CDR1 LGHNA, CDR2 YNFKEQ. The CDR3 coding sequence is TGTGCCAGCAGCCCGTCGCGCGGCAGAGTAAACTCTGGGGCCAACGTCCTGACTTTC. This codes for CASSPSRGRVNSGANVLTF.

The CDR3 sequence: CASSLGTDYEQYF. CDR3 nucleotide sequence: TGCGCCAGCAGCTTGGGGACAGACTACGAGCAGTACTTC. The chain carries TRBV5-1 and TRBJ2-7; D might be TRBD1 (6 bases). The CDR3 length is 13 residues. Germline loops: CDR1 SGHRS, CDR2 YFSETQ. The V end was cut by 0 bases, the J end by 3 bases, with 7 bases between.

J is TRBJ2-1 and V is TRBV19, with 11 bases that match TRBD2. Trimming at V came to 5 bases and at J to 0 bases, leaving 6 bases not matched to a gene. CDR3 length: 17 residues. The germline V gene has CDR1 LNHDA and CDR2 SQIVND (reference sequence). In nucleotides, the CDR3 is TGTGCCAGTAGTTCAAGACTAGCGGGACTCTCCTACAATGAGCAGTTCTTC. It encodes CASSSRLAGLSYNEQFF.

V is TRBV11-2 and J is TRBJ2-7; 8 bases align to TRBD1. CDR1 and CDR2 (germline): SGHAT, FQNNGV. V dropped 3 bases and J dropped 2; count of bases not matched to a gene: 6. The CDR3 runs to 15 residues. The CDR3 is CASSLLGTGAYEQYF. CDR3 nucleotide sequence: TGTGCCAGCAGCTTGCTGGGGACAGGAGCCTACGAGCAGTACTTC.

Only a few counts were recorded for this clone. The chain combines TRBV2 with TRBJ1-5, with unresolved D. V lost 3 bases, J lost 5 bases, and 8 bases lay in between. The CDR3 runs 13 residues. Germline assignment: CDR1 SNHLY and CDR2 FYNNEI. CDR3 in DNA: TGTGCCAGCAGTGACAGGCGAGATCAGCCCCAGCATTTT. Translation gives CASSDRRDQPQHF.

About this clone: Other DNA sequences from this sample encode an identical CDR3 as well. This chain joins TRBV5-1 and TRBJ2-6; D remains ambiguous. Trimming took off 4 bases at V and 0 bases at J, with 8 bases between the two ends. The CDR3 sequence is 15 residues long. The V gene's germline CDR1 is SGHRS and CDR2 YFSETQ. As DNA, the CDR3 is TGCGCCAGCAGCCCGCGGCCCTCTGGGGCCAACGTCCTGACTTTC. Translation gives CASSPRPSGANVLTF. Together with reference TRBV5-1 and TRBJ2-6, the CDR3 gives the full variable domain: KAGVTQTPRYLIKTRGQQVTLSCSPISGHRSVSWYQQTPGQGLQFLFEYFSETQRNKGNFPGRFSGRQFSNSRSEMNVSTLELGDSALYLCASSPRPSGANVLTFGAGSRLTVL.

V gene TRBV27 combines with J gene TRBJ2-7; TRBD1 is a possible D gene (5 bases). The CDR3 runs to 13 residues. Germline V gives CDR1 MNHEY, CDR2 SMNVEV (reference sequence). Trimming removed 2 bases from V and 5 bases from J, with 10 bases in between. CDR3 amino acids: CASSLIQGHEQYF. The CDR3 DNA follows: TGTGCCAGCAGTTTAATCCAGGGCCACGAGCAGTACTTC.

This rearrangement joins TRBV5-1 to TRBJ2-7; TRBD2 agrees at 7 bases. Trimming cost V 1 base and J 6 bases; bases outside gene matches: 10. The germline gives CDR1 SGHRS, CDR2 YFSETQ. The CDR3 covers 15 residues. For the CDR3, the DNA is TGCGCCAGCAGCTTGTCGGGCGGGGGAGGGCGCGAGCAGTACTTC. It translates to CASSLSGGGGREQYF.

The chain recombines TRBV28 with TRBJ2-7, with D possibly matching TRBD2 (5 bases). V lost 3 bases and J lost 1, with 10 bases in between. The CDR3 is 14 residues long. CDR1 MDHEN and CDR2 SYDVKM come from the germline V gene. CDR3 coding DNA: TGTGCCAGCAGTTTGTATGAGGGTTCCTACGAGCAGTACTTC. Protein: CASSLYEGSYEQYF.

In this sample, this clone turned up once. J is TRBJ2-7 and V is TRBV18; 8 positions match TRBD1. V shed 2 bases and J 0 bases; nucleotides not matched to a gene: 15. Germline V gives CDR1 KGHSH, CDR2 LQKENI. This CDR3 is 19 amino acids long. CDR3 residues: CASSPSRGQAFSGSYEQYF. The CDR3 region has the DNA TGTGCCAGCTCACCATCCCGGGGACAGGCTTTCTCGGGCTCCTACGAGCAGTACTTC.

This chain connects TRBV6-5 to TRBJ2-1; D unclear. CDR1 MNHEY and CDR2 SVGAGI come from the germline V gene. The CDR3 has 15 residues. Trimming stripped 1 base from V and 0 bases from J, with 7 bases between. The CDR3 loop reads CASSYWSSSYNEQFF. For the CDR3, the DNA is TGTGCCAGCAGTTACTGGTCGAGCTCCTACAATGAGCAGTTCTTC.

The chain recombines TRBV19 with TRBJ2-5; 9 bases match TRBD2. Germline CDR1 is LNHDA and CDR2 is SQIVND (reference sequence). Trimming removed 1 base from V and 5 bases from J; junction bases left unmatched: 11. The CDR3 runs 17 residues. CDR3 protein: CASSIGFASGDGETQYF. Written as DNA, the CDR3 is TGTGCCAGTAGTATAGGATTCGCTAGCGGGGATGGGGAGACCCAGTACTTC.

This chain uses TRBV18 with TRBJ2-3; 7 positions match TRBD2. Trimming at V came to 4 bases and at J to 5 bases, leaving 6 bases not matched to a gene. The V gene's germline CDR1 is KGHSH and CDR2 LQKENI. This CDR3 is built from 14 residues. As DNA, the CDR3 is TGTGCCAGCTCACGGCCCGGCGGGGGAGATACGCAGTATTTT. Encoded protein: CASSRPGGGDTQYF.

The DNA of the CDR3 is TGTGCCAGCAGCTTCCTATTGGGGGGAAACACCATATATTTT. Its protein is CASSFLLGGNTIYF. The chain links TRBV5-5 to TRBJ1-3; D not resolved. CDR1 and CDR2 from the germline V gene are SGHKS and YYEKEE (reference sequence). The CDR3 runs to 14 residues. V was clipped by 2 bases and J by 4 bases, with 10 bases between them.

This clone was counted between two and nine times. The chain employs TRBV6-5 and TRBJ1-2; TRBD1 is a possible D gene (6 bases). The CDR3 contains 14 residues. Germline CDR1 reads MNHEY; CDR2 reads SVGAGI. V was clipped by 6 bases and J by 2 bases, with 13 bases between them. CDR3: CASSLVQGNYGYTF. The CDR3 coding sequence is TGTGCCAGCAGCCTTGTTCAGGGGAACTATGGCTACACCTTC.

The chain joins TRBV27 to TRBJ1-1; D is perhaps TRBD1 (6 bases). The germline V and J ends were trimmed by 9 bases and 4 bases, with 9 bases remaining between them. Germline loops: CDR1 MNHEY, CDR2 SMNVEV (reference sequence). The CDR3 is 11 amino acids. Here the CDR3 reads CARQGATEAFF. CDR3 sequence (DNA): TGTGCCAGACAGGGAGCCACTGAAGCTTTCTTT.

The chain recombines TRBV7-2 with TRBJ1-2; D gene uncertain. With 1 base removed from V and 4 bases from J, the gap between germline ends came to 10 bases. The CDR3 contains 14 residues. Germline V gene data show CDR1 as SGHTA and CDR2 as FQGNSA. CDR3 loop: CASSLEKGSYGYTF. CDR3 sequence (DNA): TGTGCCAGCAGCTTAGAAAAGGGTAGCTATGGCTACACCTTC.

CDR3 amino acids: CSATQGGEQFF. The CDR3 bases are TGCAGTGCTACCCAGGGGGGGGAGCAGTTCTTC. The V call is TRBV20-1, the J call TRBJ2-1; D could derive from TRBD1 or TRBD2 (7 bases each). The V end was cut by 4 bases, the J end by 10 bases, with 11 bases between. The CDR3 spans 11 residues. Germline V lookup: CDR1 DFQATT, CDR2 SNEGSKA (reference sequence).

The chain is built from TRBV5-4 and TRBJ2-1; D ambiguous. Germline V gene data show CDR1 as SGHNT and CDR2 as YYREEE (reference sequence). This CDR3 has 14 amino acids. V was cut by 4 bases and J by 0 bases, with 8 bases left in between. The CDR3: CASSPQSSYNEQFF. The CDR3 DNA reads TGTGCCAGCAGCCCGCAAAGCTCCTACAATGAGCAGTTCTTC.

The CDR3 DNA reads as TGCGCCAGCAGCTTGGACTTCTCTAGCGGGGGCGTCAATGAGCAGTTCTTC. Encoded protein: CASSLDFSSGGVNEQFF. The chain carries TRBV5-1 and TRBJ2-1; 10 bases are shared with TRBD2. The germline gives CDR1 SGHRS, CDR2 YFSETQ. V shed 0 bases and J 6 bases; nucleotides not matched to a gene: 9. The CDR3 is 17 residues long.